This T cell receptor beta chain came from a study of shared clonotypes between healthy human individuals (dated by TCRdb to 2020 to 2021). About the investigation overall: The cohort included a few men and a couple of women between 18 and 49 years of age. For each donor, three plates each were used for CD4 naive and CD4 memory, two plates were used for CD8 naive, and one plate was used for CD8 memory. The study deeply sequenced blood TCR repertoires of about 5 healthy adults to estimate repertoire size and the extent of clonotype sharing between individuals. To increase sequencing depth and limit assay-specific biases, different laboratories used diverse techniques to prepare libraries and sequence TCR repertoires. Per donor, leukapheresis produced somewhere between about 0.85 and 8.9 billion PBMCs.

As to this clone: Its antigen is not yet known. Qualities for individual bases were not recorded, and no much larger clone is one base off.

CDR1 SGHNT and CDR2 YYREEE were looked up in the germline V gene (reference sequence). The CDR3, from cysteine to phenylalanine, totals 15 residues. The DNA shown is the 45-base CDR3, in frame from base 1. The germline ends are 11 bases apart after V is trimmed by 0 bases and J by 4 bases. Broad study findings and their caveats: Naive subsets generally had larger estimated clonotype richness than memory subsets. Only blood was sampled, and tissue TCR repertoires likely differ from those in blood. Across several donors, approximately 5% of naive CD4, roughly 3.8% of naive CD8, about 2.3% of memory CD4, and 0.4% of memory CD8 clonotypes were shared. Because the study included only a small number of donors, the genetic and exposure-history diversity represented was limited. Even with the large sequencing depth, rarefaction of the sorted-subset datasets indicated that sequencing was incomplete. Based on pairwise subsampling, the degree of clonotype sharing among donors was expected to be affected by sequencing depth. Compared with non-shared clonotypes, clonotypes shared by all four sorted-subset donors had higher generation probabilities.

Using the deep immunoSEQ assay, multiplex PCR amplified TCR CDR3 regions from genomic DNA. For each cell subset, the extracted genomic DNA was distributed evenly across all wells of several immunoSEQ 96-well plates, and each plate served as one replicate. For sorted subsets, 150 to 200 ng genomic DNA, equal to 25,000 to 35,000 T cell genomes, was loaded into each replicate PCR. Purified libraries were quantified with a Qubit 3.0 fluorometer, sized on a Bioanalyzer 2100, and re-quantified with the KAPA Library Quantification kit. A separate single-read 150-cycle Illumina NextSeq 550 flow cell was used to sequence each immunoSEQ 96-well plate. Regarding the original processing steps: The immunoSEQ output contained only junctional sequences without quality scores, so filtering could not match that applied to full-length reads. Sequences were annotated with PyIR, a Python wrapper for IgBLAST v1.9, using IMGT germline references to assign V/J genes and CDR3. Reads with weak V/J assignments (E-value above 1e-6), missing CDR3, stop codons, out-of-frame junctions, or ambiguous translated residues were removed. V3J clonotypes were defined by identical inferred V gene, J gene, and CDR3 amino acid sequence. Percentage overlap between repertoires was calculated by dividing the number of shared unique clonotypes by the size of the smaller repertoire. RTK rarefaction, the Chao1 estimator, and Recon v2.1 estimates of unobserved clonotypes were used to assess repertoire richness. OLGA was used to compute generation probabilities for all TCRbeta clonotypes that the gDNA method yielded from a handful of donors. TCRdb stores this immuneACCESS table with in-frame sequences only. Part of the clones is absent; in the studies checked, under half of the shortfall reflects unresolved V genes, and no reason is known for the rest. V and J calls and clone size are given by that table; D and trimming were obtained from the DNA. The sample table holds hundreds of thousands of clones, of which 74% were seen once. Over 1.5% of the sample belongs to the ten largest clones.

Donors were healthy HIV-negative adults with no recently reported acute infections or vaccinations. All donors were Caucasian adults living in Nashville, Tennessee, USA. CD4+ T cells were enriched through magnetic negative selection, after which naive cells were positively selected on CD45RA and the remaining negative fraction served as the memory subset. Blood was collected by leukapheresis, and PBMCs were isolated by Ficoll-Histopaque density gradient centrifugation and then cryopreserved in liquid nitrogen vapor phase. Analytical flow cytometry was used to check the purity and quantity of each magnetically sorted T cell population. Each sorted fraction had its genomic DNA isolated and then quantified by UV absorbance on a Nanodrop 2000c.

In this chain, TRBV5-4 is recombined with TRBJ2-1, with no confidently assigned D gene. Source material: memory CD4+ T cells sorted from blood. The cell subset or site label of this sample denotes: CD45RA-negative fraction. The source is a woman between 25 and 40 years old in good health. The CDR3 corresponds to CASSLEFGVYNEQFF. The DNA reads as follows: TGTGCCAGCAGCTTGGAATTTGGTGTGTACAATGAGCAGTTCTTC.